The source of this T cell receptor (beta chain) is a study of low-dose radiotherapy and immunotherapy resistance in tumors. Study at large: While receiving nivolumab 240 mg every two weeks, patients also received ipilimumab 1 mg/kg every six weeks, both intravenously.

TRAV and TRBV primers primed cDNA for both TCRalpha and TCRbeta. Amplification, which lasted 20 to 25 PCR cycles, used a constant-region primer and V-primer adapter to amplify TCRs. In TCRdb, the reads were re-called with MiXCR into one record per CDR3 protein. Among more than 90,000 distinct CDR3 sequences listed, around 21% were seen once. In its sample, this clonotype was seen many times. Time point: after trial treatment. The treatment: LDRT plus nivolumab, ipilimumab, low-dose cyclophosphamide and aspirin (RACIN trial). Those who qualified had advanced solid tumors (lacking tumor-infiltrating lymphocytes). The sample in question was PBMCs, obtained after low-dose radiotherapy plus immunotherapy. This sequence was found in a male donor with prostate cancer.

CDR3 sequence: CASSLAFRGEQYF. The CDR3 nucleotides are TGCGCCAGCAGCTTGGCGTTCCGAGGCGAGCAGTACTTC. V gene TRBV5-1 combines with J gene TRBJ2-7; D is ambiguous. V was clipped by 0 bases and J by 6 bases, with 10 bases between them. The CDR3 length is 13 residues. CDR1 SGHRS and CDR2 YFSETQ come from the germline V gene.